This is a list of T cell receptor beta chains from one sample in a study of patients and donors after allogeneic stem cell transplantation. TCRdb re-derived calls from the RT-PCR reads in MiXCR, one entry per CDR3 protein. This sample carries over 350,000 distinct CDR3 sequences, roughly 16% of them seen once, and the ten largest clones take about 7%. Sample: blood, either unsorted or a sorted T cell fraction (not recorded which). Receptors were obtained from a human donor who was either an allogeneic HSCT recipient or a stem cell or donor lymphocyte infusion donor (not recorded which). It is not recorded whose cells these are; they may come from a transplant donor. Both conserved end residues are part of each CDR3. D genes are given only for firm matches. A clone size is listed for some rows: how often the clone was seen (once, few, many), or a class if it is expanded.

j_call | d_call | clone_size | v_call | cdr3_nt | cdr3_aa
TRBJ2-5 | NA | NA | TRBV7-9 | TGTGCCAGCAGCTTAGGACAAAACCAAGAGACCCAGTACTTC | CASSLGQNQETQYF
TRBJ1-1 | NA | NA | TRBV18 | TGTGCCAGCTCACCTCCAGACACGAACACTGAAGCTTTCTTT | CASSPPDTNTEAFF
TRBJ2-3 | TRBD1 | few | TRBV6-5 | TGTGCCAGCAGTTACACACACAGGGGGCGAGGAGATACGCAGTATTTT | CASSYTHRGRGDTQYF
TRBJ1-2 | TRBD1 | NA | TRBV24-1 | TGTGCCACCAGTGAAGCAGGGGGTTCCTATGGCTACACCTTC | CATSEAGGSYGYTF
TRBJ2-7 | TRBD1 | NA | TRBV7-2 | TGTGCCAGCAGCCCCCAGGGGGCGCCACACTACGAGCAGTACTTC | CASSPQGAPHYEQYF
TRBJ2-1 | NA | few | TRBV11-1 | TGTGCCAGCAGTCGTCCGAGCCGGGTTCCGTTCTTC | CASSRPSRVPFF
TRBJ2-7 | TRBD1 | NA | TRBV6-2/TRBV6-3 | TGTGCCAGCAGTTACGGCCAGGGACAGAGATACGAGCAGTACTTC | CASSYGQGQRYEQYF
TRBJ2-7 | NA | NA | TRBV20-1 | TGCAGTGCTAGAACTCAATACGAGCAGTACTTC | CSARTQYEQYF
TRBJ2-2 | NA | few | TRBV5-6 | TGTGCCAGCAGCTTGGGGGAGCCCACCGGGGAGCTGTTTTTT | CASSLGEPTGELFF
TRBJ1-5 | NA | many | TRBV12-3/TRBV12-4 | TGTGCCAGCAGCCCAAGGTGGCAAAACGGCAATCAGCCCCAGCATTTT | CASSPRWQNGNQPQHF
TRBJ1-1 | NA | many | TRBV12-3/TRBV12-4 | TGTGCCAGCACCCAAGGAGGGGATTTGAACACTGAAGCTTTCTTT | CASTQGGDLNTEAFF
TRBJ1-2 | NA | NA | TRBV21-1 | TGTGCCAGCAGCAAAAATTGCCTTGGGACAGGGGGCTATGGCTACACCTTC | CASSKNCLGTGGYGYTF
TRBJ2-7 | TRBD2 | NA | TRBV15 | TGTGCCACCAGCAGAGAACGGGGGGTTCGCTCCTACGAGCAGTACTTC | CATSRERGVRSYEQYF
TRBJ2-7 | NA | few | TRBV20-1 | TGCAGTGCTGCCGAGCGGGCCTACGAGCAGTACTTC | CSAAERAYEQYF
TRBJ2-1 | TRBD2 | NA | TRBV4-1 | TGCGCCAGCAGCCAAGATGGTAGCGGGAGCTCCTACAATGAGCAGTTCTTC | CASSQDGSGSSYNEQFF
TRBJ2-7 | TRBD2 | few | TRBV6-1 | TGTGCCAGCAGAAGACAACCCCGACTAGCGGGAGGGTCCTACGAGCAGTACTTC | CASRRQPRLAGGSYEQYF
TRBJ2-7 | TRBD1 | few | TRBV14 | TGTGCCAGCAGCCCGACAGGGGGGGCCTACGAGCAGTACTTC | CASSPTGGAYEQYF
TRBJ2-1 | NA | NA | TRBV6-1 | TGTGCCAGCAGTAACCGACCTAGCTGGGAGGACCCACCCTACAATGAGCAGTTCTTC | CASSNRPSWEDPPYNEQFF
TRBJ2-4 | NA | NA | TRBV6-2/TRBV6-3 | TGTGCCAGCAGCCTCCGGGACACCAAAAACATTCAGTACTTC | CASSLRDTKNIQYF
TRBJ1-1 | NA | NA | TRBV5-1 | TGCGCCAGCAGTACAGGGACCACTGAAGCTTTCTTT | CASSTGTTEAFF
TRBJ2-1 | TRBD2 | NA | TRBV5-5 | TGTGCCAGCAGCTCGTACAAGGGCCAGCGGGGCTACAATGAGCAGTTCTTC | CASSSYKGQRGYNEQFF
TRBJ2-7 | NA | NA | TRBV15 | TGTGCCACCAGCAGAGACGTGAGACTCCACTACTCGCAGTACTTC | CATSRDVRLHYSQYF
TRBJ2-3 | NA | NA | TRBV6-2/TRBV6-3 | TGTGCCAGCAGCCACGGGGGCCTAACAGATACGCAGTATTTT | CASSHGGLTDTQYF
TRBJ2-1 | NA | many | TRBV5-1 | TGCGCCAGCAGCCAAGGAGGGGCTAGCAGCAATGAGCAGTTCTTC | CASSQGGASSNEQFF
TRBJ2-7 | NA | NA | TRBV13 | TGTGCCAGCAGCTTGCAGGGGGGAGGGCACGAGCAGTACTTC | CASSLQGGGHEQYF
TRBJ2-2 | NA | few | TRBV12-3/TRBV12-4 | TGTGCCAGCCTGGACAGGAACACCGGGGAGCTGTTTTTT | CASLDRNTGELFF